These T cell receptor beta chains were read from a single sample in a study of T cells in Graves' hyperthyroidism and ophthalmopathy. TCRdb re-analysed the multiplex PCR reads in MiXCR, keeping a single row per CDR3 protein. This sample has about 620,000 distinct CDR3 sequences, with around 15% found just once. The sequenced sample was blood. The receptors were sampled from a woman aged 25 to 39 with Graves' hyperthyroidism. Each CDR3 is given with its conserved first and last residue. The order of the fields is V gene, CDR3 length, J gene, CDR3 protein.

V gene: TRBV5-8; CDR3 length: 14; J gene: TRBJ1-2; CDR3 protein: CASSLGGTGDGYTF
V gene: TRBV18; CDR3 length: 13; J gene: TRBJ1-2; CDR3 protein: CASSPYGGKGYTF
V gene: TRBV5-1; CDR3 length: 16; J gene: TRBJ2-2; CDR3 protein: CASSVGAGLSTGELFF
V gene: TRBV7-8; CDR3 length: 16; J gene: TRBJ1-6; CDR3 protein: CASSLVDPGLNSPLHF
V gene: TRBV29-1; CDR3 length: 14; J gene: TRBJ2-3; CDR3 protein: CSVLGQGATDTQYF
V gene: TRBV6-5; CDR3 length: 15; J gene: TRBJ2-5; CDR3 protein: CASSYSPRGRETQYF
V gene: TRBV18; CDR3 length: 15; J gene: TRBJ1-5; CDR3 protein: CASSPEEGDAQPQHF
V gene: TRBV6-2/TRBV6-3; CDR3 length: 13; J gene: TRBJ2-1; CDR3 protein: CASSPFGPNEQFF
V gene: TRBV28; CDR3 length: 17; J gene: TRBJ2-7; CDR3 protein: CASSSPSGGAHSYEQYF
V gene: TRBV28; CDR3 length: 16; J gene: TRBJ2-7; CDR3 protein: CASSFLVGTAAYEQYF
V gene: TRBV7-9; CDR3 length: 12; J gene: TRBJ2-1; CDR3 protein: CASSVTSDEQFF
V gene: TRBV6-1; CDR3 length: 12; J gene: TRBJ1-4; CDR3 protein: CAVRGLNEKLFF
V gene: TRBV6-9; CDR3 length: 14; J gene: TRBJ1-1; CDR3 protein: CASSYGRLLTEAFF
V gene: TRBV4-2; CDR3 length: 13; J gene: TRBJ2-1; CDR3 protein: CASSQDGDDEQFF
V gene: TRBV5-1; CDR3 length: 14; J gene: TRBJ1-1; CDR3 protein: CASGGQGASAEAFF
V gene: TRBV20-1; CDR3 length: 19; J gene: TRBJ2-3; CDR3 protein: CSATSPPGLAGVETDTQYF
V gene: TRBV7-2; CDR3 length: 11; J gene: TRBJ1-5; CDR3 protein: CASSTGGAQHF
V gene: TRBV30; CDR3 length: 16; J gene: TRBJ2-3; CDR3 protein: CAWSGTSGKSTDTQYF
V gene: TRBV7-2; CDR3 length: 14; J gene: TRBJ2-7; CDR3 protein: CASSLQGMGYEQYF
V gene: TRBV5-6; CDR3 length: 14; J gene: TRBJ1-1; CDR3 protein: CASSVSSRWTEAFF
V gene: TRBV5-1; CDR3 length: 12; J gene: TRBJ2-3; CDR3 protein: CAGSLSGDTQYF
V gene: TRBV27; CDR3 length: 14; J gene: TRBJ2-5; CDR3 protein: CASSLIQGVETQYF
V gene: TRBV12-3/TRBV12-4; CDR3 length: 14; J gene: TRBJ2-2; CDR3 protein: CASSLVFEGGELFF
V gene: TRBV5-8; CDR3 length: 14; J gene: TRBJ1-3; CDR3 protein: CASSPDSLGNTIYF
V gene: TRBV7-9; CDR3 length: 14; J gene: TRBJ1-5; CDR3 protein: CASSAPGEYQPQHF
V gene: TRBV10-1; CDR3 length: 13; J gene: TRBJ1-5; CDR3 protein: CASSDSQGGPQHF
V gene: TRBV11-2; CDR3 length: 15; J gene: TRBJ2-7; CDR3 protein: CASSVTSGGLYEQYF
V gene: TRBV30; CDR3 length: 14; J gene: TRBJ1-6; CDR3 protein: CAWSVRGRTSPLHF
V gene: TRBV18; CDR3 length: 15; J gene: TRBJ2-7; CDR3 protein: CASSPQGLADYEQYF
V gene: TRBV5-5; CDR3 length: 13; J gene: TRBJ2-1; CDR3 protein: CASSPWVGNEQFF
V gene: TRBV3-1; CDR3 length: 14; J gene: TRBJ2-7; CDR3 protein: CASSQVGDSYEQYF
V gene: TRBV2; CDR3 length: 15; J gene: TRBJ2-3; CDR3 protein: CASSGRLLYTDTQYF
V gene: TRBV10-3; CDR3 length: 13; J gene: TRBJ2-1; CDR3 protein: CAIGLAGVDEQFF
V gene: TRBV7-3; CDR3 length: 17; J gene: TRBJ1-1; CDR3 protein: CASSLTGAGGQNTEAFF
V gene: TRBV2; CDR3 length: 14; J gene: TRBJ1-2; CDR3 protein: CASSSDSANYGYTF
V gene: TRBV3-1; CDR3 length: 13; J gene: TRBJ2-2; CDR3 protein: CASSQNPTGELFF
V gene: TRBV2; CDR3 length: 12; J gene: TRBJ2-7; CDR3 protein: CATKNDSYEQYF
V gene: TRBV12-3/TRBV12-4; CDR3 length: 15; J gene: TRBJ2-7; CDR3 protein: CASSWTSGNSYEQYF
V gene: TRBV30; CDR3 length: 16; J gene: TRBJ1-5; CDR3 protein: CAWSPPGPGIWQPQHF
V gene: TRBV9; CDR3 length: 17; J gene: TRBJ2-7; CDR3 protein: CASSVRQGPRDSYEQYF
V gene: TRBV27; CDR3 length: 15; J gene: TRBJ1-1; CDR3 protein: CASSSSGTGGAEAFF
V gene: TRBV9; CDR3 length: 15; J gene: TRBJ1-3; CDR3 protein: CASSVGTPSGNTIYF
V gene: TRBV27; CDR3 length: 15; J gene: TRBJ2-1; CDR3 protein: CASSFVISGRHEQFF
V gene: TRBV7-2; CDR3 length: 17; J gene: TRBJ2-3; CDR3 protein: CASSLPLGLTSTDTQYF
V gene: TRBV10-3; CDR3 length: 15; J gene: TRBJ2-3; CDR3 protein: CAISDGARGRDTQYF
V gene: TRBV29-1; CDR3 length: 12; J gene: TRBJ1-1; CDR3 protein: CGVVGMATEAFF
V gene: TRBV6-1; CDR3 length: 14; J gene: TRBJ2-1; CDR3 protein: CASSETSGSHEQFF
V gene: TRBV27; CDR3 length: 16; J gene: TRBJ2-1; CDR3 protein: CASSLSHPLLSHEQFF
V gene: TRBV5-5; CDR3 length: 13; J gene: TRBJ2-5; CDR3 protein: CASSSVGEETQYF
V gene: TRBV5-1; CDR3 length: 14; J gene: TRBJ2-1; CDR3 protein: CASWGQGALDEQFF
V gene: TRBV11-1; CDR3 length: 16; J gene: TRBJ2-2; CDR3 protein: CASSYSGRGNTGELFF
V gene: TRBV28; CDR3 length: 15; J gene: TRBJ2-3; CDR3 protein: CASSPEFGRTDTQYF
V gene: TRBV28; CDR3 length: 15; J gene: TRBJ2-1; CDR3 protein: CASNPRVGSINEQFF
V gene: TRBV20-1; CDR3 length: 14; J gene: TRBJ1-2; CDR3 protein: CSAIVGGQGYGYTF
V gene: TRBV2; CDR3 length: 15; J gene: TRBJ2-5; CDR3 protein: CASPQGGSGAETQYF
V gene: TRBV29-1; CDR3 length: 12; J gene: TRBJ1-1; CDR3 protein: CSVWYGDTEAFF
V gene: TRBV20-1; CDR3 length: 16; J gene: TRBJ2-1; CDR3 protein: CSARVPLAGRNNEQFF
V gene: TRBV9; CDR3 length: 17; J gene: TRBJ2-1; CDR3 protein: CASSLRDKRGSYNEQFF
V gene: TRBV6-1; CDR3 length: 17; J gene: TRBJ2-7; CDR3 protein: CASSEALLRDSPYEQYF
V gene: TRBV7-9; CDR3 length: 15; J gene: TRBJ1-1; CDR3 protein: CASSYLREVDTEAFF